This TCR beta chain is from a study of CD8 T cells in ankylosing spondylitis. In regard to this clonotype: The antigen is not known. At one boundary the junction diverges from the germline segment, which might be a read error.

Study results and limitations: For ankylosing spondylitis blood, a TCR beta motif of under 10 highly homologous variants appeared characteristic. The clones that were linked to disease were reported to be significantly enriched in matched synovial fluid samples from ankylosing spondylitis patients.

By quantitative 5'-RACE with molecular barcodes, the TCR beta libraries were made. Via MiXCR, TCRdb re-called the 5' RACE reads, giving one row per CDR3 protein. The profile shows about 150,000 distinct CDR3 sequences, around 32% of them singletons. Germline V gene data show CDR1 as MNHNS and CDR2 as SASEGT. This CDR3 comprises 16 residues. Sequencing used synovial fluid, either unsorted or a sorted T cell fraction (not recorded which). V gene TRBV6-1 combines with J gene TRBJ2-1; tentatively, D is TRBD1 or TRBD2 (5 bases each). This clonotype was obtained from a male donor with ankylosing spondylitis. CDR3 region: CGSSPRGQSSYNEQFF. The CDR3 nucleotides read TGTGGCAGCAGTCCCCGGGGCCAGAGCTCCTACAATGAGCAGTTCTTC.